The entry below describes one TCR beta chain. The antigen remains undetermined. The sample originates from a study of graft-versus-host responses after intestinal transplantation. The wider study: Among the recipients, all got anti-thymocyte globulin induction and then tacrolimus and steroids for roughly three years.

The germline V gene encodes CDR1 GTSNPN and CDR2 SVGIG (reference sequence). V was trimmed by 3 bases and J by 3 bases, leaving 9 bases between them. The CDR3 runs to 12 residues. Study-wide findings and caveats: Clonal ratios of graft-versus-host to host-versus-graft in allografts were high for patients exhibiting graft-donor T cell macrochimerism.

Clones were read by immunoSEQ multiplex PCR, and TCRdb kept only the in-frame ones, dropping some. The sample contains some 9,800 clones, around 91% of which appear only once. The sequencing used PBMCs, collected roughly 42 days after intestinal transplant. V usage is TRBV30 and J usage is TRBJ2-7; a weak D match, TRBD2 (6 bases). This TCR derives from a human patient who received an intestinal transplant, so some T cells may come from the graft donor. CDR3 protein: CAWSGSGYEQYF. CDR3 coding DNA: TGTGCCTGGAGCGGTAGCGGCTACGAGCAGTACTTC.